Each of the 17 T cell receptor beta chains below was sequenced from the same sample in a study of vaccination and CD4 T cells after COVID-19. No antigen is known for these receptors. Time point reported: late sampling 161 to 241 days after vaccination in a few convalescent patients. Treatment indicated: approximately 9-day PBMC culture with coronavirus spike peptide pools or control peptides (ViraFEST assay). The Oncomine TCR Beta short-read assay was applied to DNA of cultured CD4+ T cells. MiXCR, run by TCRdb on the PCR reads, gives a single entry per CDR3 protein. The profile shows 20,000 to 25,000 distinct CDR3 sequences, 30% to 35% of them singletons. Material: CD4+ T cells from blood, cultured in vitro, obtained about 7 months after SARS-CoV-2 vaccination. These receptors were taken from a human donor who had recovered from COVID-19.

The chain is built from TRBV20-1 and TRBJ1-1; D ambiguous. Germline V lookup: CDR1 DFQATT, CDR2 SNEGSKA (reference sequence). The V end was cut by 2 bases, the J end by 5 bases, with 15 bases between. The CDR3 is 14 amino acids. In DNA, the CDR3 is TGCAGTGCTAGAAATCGTGACGCGGTAACTGAAGCTTTCTTT. Protein: CSARNRDAVTEAFF.

The genes are TRBV20-1 and TRBJ2-7, with D uncertain. The germline gives CDR1 DFQATT, CDR2 SNEGSKA (reference sequence). Trimming shortened V by 6 bases and J by 3 bases, and 9 bases separated the two germline ends. The CDR3 consists of 11 residues. The CDR3 DNA reads TGCAGTGCCCCTGAAAGCTACGAGCAGTACTTC. Its translation: CSAPESYEQYF.

This clonotype was observed a handful of times. The chain joins TRBV28 to TRBJ2-7; tentative D call: TRBD2 (6 bases). Germline V gene sequence: CDR1 MDHEN, CDR2 SYDVKM. This CDR3 contains 15 residues. V gave up 5 bases and J gave up 0 bases, with 14 bases separating them. In nucleotides, the CDR3 is TGTGCCAGCAGTCAGGCGGGACGGAACTCCTACGAGCAGTACTTC. Its translation: CASSQAGRNSYEQYF.

By share of the sample, this clonotype is medium-sized. The chain employs TRBV15 and TRBJ2-5; D is possibly TRBD1 or TRBD2 (5 bases each). In germline, CDR1 is LNHNV, CDR2 YYDKDF (reference sequence). With 5 bases removed from V and 1 base from J, the gap between germline ends came to 11 bases. The CDR3 is 14 residues long. Written as DNA, the CDR3 is TGTGCCACCAGCCGCCGGGACGGCCAAGAGACCCAGTACTTC. Translation gives CATSRRDGQETQYF.

This chain's CDR3 is CASSYPLAAMADTQYF. The CDR3 DNA is TGTGCCAGCAGTTACCCGCTAGCGGCTATGGCAGATACGCAGTATTTT. This chain connects TRBV28 to TRBJ2-3, with 7 bases identical to TRBD2. The V and J ends lost 4 bases and 4 bases, in that order; junction bases with no gene match: 11. CDR1 and CDR2 from the germline V gene are MDHEN and SYDVKM. The length of the CDR3 is 16 residues.

This clonotype was counted a single time. The chain combines TRBV7-9 with TRBJ2-1, with TRBD2 matching over 8 bases. Germline CDR1 reads SEHNR; CDR2 reads FQNEAQ (reference sequence). The CDR3 contains 17 residues. V trimming: 3 bases; J trimming: 0 bases; junction bases outside the gene matches: 7. CDR3 amino acids: CASSFPTGTSSYNEQFF. In DNA form, the CDR3 reads TGTGCCAGCAGCTTCCCGACCGGGACTAGCTCCTACAATGAGCAGTTCTTC.

The chain has TRBV7-2 and TRBJ2-7, with 12 positions matching TRBD2. CDR1 is SGHTA, CDR2 FQGNSA, per germline. The CDR3 extends over 14 amino acids. The V segment lost 5 bases and the J segment 6 bases; nucleotides outside the gene matches: 5. In DNA form, the CDR3 reads TGTGCCAGCAGCCTGACTAGCGGGAGTCCCGAGCAGTACTTC. This sequence encodes CASSLTSGSPEQYF.

The J gene is TRBJ1-5, the V gene TRBV6-2 or TRBV6-3; TRBD1 agrees at 7 bases. The J segment lost 3 bases and the V segment lost 5 bases, leaving 4 bases of the junction unmatched. Looked up from germline, CDR1 is MNHEY and CDR2 is SVGEGT. The CDR3 loop spans 14 amino acids. The CDR3 nucleotides read TGTGCCAGCAGTCCGGGACAGCCCAATCAGCCCCAGCATTTT. Residues: CASSPGQPNQPQHF.

V usage is TRBV27 and J usage is TRBJ2-2, with D possibly matching TRBD2 (6 bases). The CDR3 contains 16 residues. Germline lookup yields CDR1 MNHEY and CDR2 SMNVEV (reference sequence). V was cut by 6 bases and J by 8 bases, with 22 bases left in between. The CDR3 nucleotides read TGTGCCAGCAGACCTGGGCGGGGTCCGCTGGTGGGGGAGCTGTTTTTT. Encoded protein: CASRPGRGPLVGELFF.

The sample holds a few counts of this clonotype. The V call is TRBV29-1, the J call TRBJ1-2; 8 nucleotides agree with TRBD1. CDR3 length: 14 residues. Germline V gene lookup returns CDR1 SQVTM and CDR2 ANQGSEA. Trimming removed 8 bases from V and 7 bases from J; junction bases left unmatched: 15. CDR3 sequence (DNA): TGCAGCTACTTCACGGACAGGGTAGAAGGTGGCTACACCTTC. Translation: CSYFTDRVEGGYTF.

The V call is TRBV2, the J call TRBJ1-5, with D perhaps TRBD1 (6 bases). Trimming pared 8 bases from V and 1 base from J, leaving 12 bases between. CDR3 length equals 14 residues. Germline V gene sequence: CDR1 SNHLY, CDR2 FYNNEI. The CDR3 sequence is CASGKGGSNQPQHF. CDR3 DNA sequence: TGTGCCAGCGGGAAGGGGGGGAGCAATCAGCCCCAGCATTTT.

V is TRBV20-1 and J is TRBJ2-1, with D perhaps matching TRBD1 (6 bases). This CDR3 spans 13 amino acids. CDR1 and CDR2 from the germline V gene are DFQATT and SNEGSKA (reference sequence). Trimming pared 4 bases from V and 1 base from J, leaving 8 bases between. In nucleotides, the CDR3 is TGCAGTGCTAACCAGGGGTCCTACAATGAGCAGTTCTTC. As protein: CSANQGSYNEQFF.

This clonotype was observed a few times. The chain joins TRBV7-3 to TRBJ2-5; 7 bases align to TRBD2. This CDR3 region has 14 residues. The J segment lost 4 bases and the V segment lost 2 bases, leaving 4 bases of the junction unmatched. CDR1 and CDR2 from the germline V gene are SGHTA and FQGTGA. CDR3 nucleotides: TGTGCCAGCAGCTTAGCGGGAGTAGGAGAGACCCAGTACTTC. Its protein is CASSLAGVGETQYF.

This chain links TRBV24-1 with TRBJ2-3; a possible D gene is TRBD1 (5 bases). The CDR3 has 16 residues. The V and J ends lost 2 bases and 2 bases respectively, with 13 bases between them. The V gene's germline CDR1 is KGHDR and CDR2 SFDVKD. CDR3 coding DNA: TGTGCCACCAGTGATTCCCAGGGCGGTACCACAGATACGCAGTATTTT. Protein sequence: CATSDSQGGTTDTQYF.

The chain combines TRBV6-1 with TRBJ1-2; tentatively, D is TRBD1 (6 bases). The V and J ends lost 4 bases and 4 bases respectively, with 16 bases between them. Germline CDR1 is MNHNS and CDR2 is SASEGT. The CDR3 is 15 residues long. The CDR3 is CASSGGQGRVYGYTF. The CDR3 nucleotides read TGTGCCAGCAGTGGGGGTCAGGGGCGAGTCTATGGCTACACCTTC.

This clonotype has a handful of counts. This chain links TRBV20-1 with TRBJ1-1, with a tentative D call TRBD1 (5 bases). The V gene's germline CDR1 is DFQATT and CDR2 SNEGSKA (reference sequence). CDR3 size: 12 residues. V was cut by 3 bases and J by 4 bases, with 9 bases left in between. In DNA form, the CDR3 reads TGCAGTGCTAGGTTCCAGGGCACTGAAGCTTTCTTT. Protein product: CSARFQGTEAFF.

V usage is TRBV20-1 and J usage is TRBJ2-5, with D hard to call. The CDR3 covers 12 residues. Germline V CDR1 and CDR2: DFQATT, SNEGSKA (reference sequence). V shed 2 bases and J shed 0 bases, with 4 bases lying between them. The CDR3: CSARQYQETQYF. The DNA for the CDR3 is TGCAGTGCTAGACAGTACCAAGAGACCCAGTACTTC.